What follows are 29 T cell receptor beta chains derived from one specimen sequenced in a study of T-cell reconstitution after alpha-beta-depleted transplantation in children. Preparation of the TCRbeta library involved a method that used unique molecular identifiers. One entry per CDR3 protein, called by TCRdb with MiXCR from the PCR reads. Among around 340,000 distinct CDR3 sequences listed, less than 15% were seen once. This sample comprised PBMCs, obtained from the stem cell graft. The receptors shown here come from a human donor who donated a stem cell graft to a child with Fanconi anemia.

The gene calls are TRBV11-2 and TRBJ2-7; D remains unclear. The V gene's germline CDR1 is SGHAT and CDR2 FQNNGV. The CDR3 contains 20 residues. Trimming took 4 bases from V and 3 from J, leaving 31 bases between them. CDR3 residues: CASSSQVFGRFSPNLYEQYF. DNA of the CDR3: TGTGCCAGCAGCTCCCAGGTGTTCGGGCGCTTTAGCCCCAACCTCTACGAGCAGTACTTC.

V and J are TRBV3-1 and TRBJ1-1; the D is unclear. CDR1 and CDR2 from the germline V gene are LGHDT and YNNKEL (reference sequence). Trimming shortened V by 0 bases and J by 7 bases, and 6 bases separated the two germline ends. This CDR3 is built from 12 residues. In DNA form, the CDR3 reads TGTGCCAGCAGCCAAGAGCGGCGTGAAGCTTTCTTT. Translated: CASSQERREAFF.

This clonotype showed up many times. CDR3 sequence: CASSSPVEGAEAFF. In DNA, the CDR3 is TGTGCCAGCAGTTCCCCGGTGGAAGGGGCTGAAGCTTTCTTT. The chain uses TRBV28 and TRBJ1-1; TRBD1 might be the D (5 bases). Deletions cut 4 bases from V and 6 bases from J, with 15 bases between. Germline CDR1 and CDR2: MDHEN and SYDVKM. The CDR3 covers 14 residues.

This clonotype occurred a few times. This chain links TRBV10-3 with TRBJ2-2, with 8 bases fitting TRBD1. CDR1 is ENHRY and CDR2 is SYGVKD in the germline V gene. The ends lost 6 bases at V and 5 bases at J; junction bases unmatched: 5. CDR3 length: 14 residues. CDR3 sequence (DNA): TGTGCCATCAGCTTCAGGGGGCAGACCGGGGAGCTGTTTTTT. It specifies CAISFRGQTGELFF.

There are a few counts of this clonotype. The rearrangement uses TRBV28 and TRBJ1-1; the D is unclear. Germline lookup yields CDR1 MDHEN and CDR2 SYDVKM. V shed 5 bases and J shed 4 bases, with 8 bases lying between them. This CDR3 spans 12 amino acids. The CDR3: CASSHASTEAFF. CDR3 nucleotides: TGTGCCAGCAGTCACGCCAGCACTGAAGCTTTCTTT.

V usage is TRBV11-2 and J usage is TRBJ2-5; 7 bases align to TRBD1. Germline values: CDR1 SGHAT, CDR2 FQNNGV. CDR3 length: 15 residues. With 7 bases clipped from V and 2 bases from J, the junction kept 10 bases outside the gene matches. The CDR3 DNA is TGTGCCAGCAACCCCGGGACAGCGTTACAAGAGACCCAGTACTTC. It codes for CASNPGTALQETQYF.

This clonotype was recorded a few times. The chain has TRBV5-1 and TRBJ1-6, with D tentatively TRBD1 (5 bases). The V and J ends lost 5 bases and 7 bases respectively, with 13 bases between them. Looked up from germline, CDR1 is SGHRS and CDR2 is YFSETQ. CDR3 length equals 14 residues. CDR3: CASRAGTANSPLHF. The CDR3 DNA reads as TGCGCCAGCAGGGCCGGGACGGCAAATTCACCCCTCCACTTT.

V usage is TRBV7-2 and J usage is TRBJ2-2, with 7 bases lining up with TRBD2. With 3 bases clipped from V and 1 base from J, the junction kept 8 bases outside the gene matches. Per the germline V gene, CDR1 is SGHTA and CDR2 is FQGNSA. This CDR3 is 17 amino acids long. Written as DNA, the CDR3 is TGTGCCAGCAGCTTCCTAACCGGGACTATGAACACCGGGGAGCTGTTTTTT. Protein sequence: CASSFLTGTMNTGELFF. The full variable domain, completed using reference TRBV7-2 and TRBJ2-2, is GAGVSQSPSNKVTEKGKDVELRCDPISGHTALYWYRQSLGQGLEFLIYFQGNSAPDKSGLPSDRFSAERTGGSVSTLTIQRTQQEDSAVYLCASSFLTGTMNTGELFFGEGSRLTVL.

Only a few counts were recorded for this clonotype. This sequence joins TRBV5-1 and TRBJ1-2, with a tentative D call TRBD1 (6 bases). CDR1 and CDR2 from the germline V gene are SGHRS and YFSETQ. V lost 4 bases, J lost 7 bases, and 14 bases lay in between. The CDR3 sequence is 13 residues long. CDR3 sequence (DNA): TGCGCCAGCAGCGGGGGCCGGTTCGGTGGCTACACCTTC. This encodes CASSGGRFGGYTF.

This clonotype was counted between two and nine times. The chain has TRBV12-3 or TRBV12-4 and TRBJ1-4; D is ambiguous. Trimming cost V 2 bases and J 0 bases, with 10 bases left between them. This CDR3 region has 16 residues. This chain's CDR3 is CASSLYRAPTNEKLFF. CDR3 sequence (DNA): TGTGCCAGCAGTTTATACAGAGCCCCAACTAATGAAAAACTGTTTTTT.

DNA for the CDR3: TGTGCCAGCAGCTCTAGGGGGGCTGAAGCTTTCTTT. As protein: CASSSRGAEAFF. The chain recombines TRBV5-6 with TRBJ1-1; tentative D call: TRBD1 (6 bases). The CDR3 is 12 amino acids. The V gene's germline CDR1 is SGHDT and CDR2 YYEEEE. V dropped 3 bases and J dropped 6 bases, with 9 bases sitting between them.

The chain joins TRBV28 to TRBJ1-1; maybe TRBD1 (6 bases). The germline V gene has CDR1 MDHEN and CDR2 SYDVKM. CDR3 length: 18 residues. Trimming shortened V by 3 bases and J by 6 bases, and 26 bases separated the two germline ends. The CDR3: CASSFSQFARVGGPEAFF. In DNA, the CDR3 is TGTGCCAGCAGTTTTTCCCAGTTCGCCAGGGTAGGGGGGCCTGAAGCTTTCTTT.

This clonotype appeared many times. The CDR3 loop is CASSLDFRPNEQFF. CDR3 nucleotides: TGTGCCAGCAGCTTAGATTTCCGGCCCAATGAGCAGTTCTTC. This chain connects TRBV7-9 to TRBJ2-1; no firm D call. Germline CDR1 is SEHNR and CDR2 is FQNEAQ (reference sequence). CDR3 length: 14 amino acids. V was clipped by 1 base and J by 6 bases, with 10 bases between them.

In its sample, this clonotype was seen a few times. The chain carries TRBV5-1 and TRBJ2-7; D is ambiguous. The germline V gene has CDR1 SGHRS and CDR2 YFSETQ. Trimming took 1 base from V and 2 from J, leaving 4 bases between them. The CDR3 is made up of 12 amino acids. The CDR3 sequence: CASSLTAYEQYF. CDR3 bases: TGCGCCAGCAGCTTGACTGCCTACGAGCAGTACTTC. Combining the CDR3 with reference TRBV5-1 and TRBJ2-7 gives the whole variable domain KAGVTQTPRYLIKTRGQQVTLSCSPISGHRSVSWYQQTPGQGLQFLFEYFSETQRNKGNFPGRFSGRQFSNSRSEMNVSTLELGDSALYLCASSLTAYEQYFGPGTRLTVT.

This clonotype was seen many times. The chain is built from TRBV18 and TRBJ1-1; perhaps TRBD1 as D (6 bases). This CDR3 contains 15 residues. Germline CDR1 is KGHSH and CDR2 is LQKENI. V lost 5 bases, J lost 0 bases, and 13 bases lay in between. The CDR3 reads CASSSVGGLNTEAFF. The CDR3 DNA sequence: TGTGCCAGCTCATCGGTAGGGGGACTGAACACTGAAGCTTTCTTT.

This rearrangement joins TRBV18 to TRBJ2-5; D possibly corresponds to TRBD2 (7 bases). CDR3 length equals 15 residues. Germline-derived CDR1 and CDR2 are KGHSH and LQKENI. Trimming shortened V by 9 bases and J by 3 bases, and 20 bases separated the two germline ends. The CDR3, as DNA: TGTGCCAGTGCTGACGGGGGGCAAAAAGAAGAGACCCAGTACTTC. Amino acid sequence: CASADGGQKEETQYF.

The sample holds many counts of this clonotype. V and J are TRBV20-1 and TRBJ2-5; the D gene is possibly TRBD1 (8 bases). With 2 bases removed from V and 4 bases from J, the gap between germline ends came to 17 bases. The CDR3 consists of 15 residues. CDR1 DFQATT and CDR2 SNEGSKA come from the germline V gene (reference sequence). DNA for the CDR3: TGCAGTGCTAGATCCTGGACAGGGAGGGGAGAGACCCAGTACTTC. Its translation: CSARSWTGRGETQYF.

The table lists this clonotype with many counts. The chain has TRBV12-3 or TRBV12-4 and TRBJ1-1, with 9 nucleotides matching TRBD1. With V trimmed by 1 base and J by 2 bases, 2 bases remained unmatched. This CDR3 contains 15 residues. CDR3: CASSLGTGANTEAFF. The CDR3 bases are TGTGCCAGCAGTTTAGGGACAGGGGCTAACACTGAAGCTTTCTTT.

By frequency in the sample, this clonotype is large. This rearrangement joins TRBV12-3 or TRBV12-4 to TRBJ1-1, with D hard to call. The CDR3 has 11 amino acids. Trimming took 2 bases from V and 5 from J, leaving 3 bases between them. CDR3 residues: CASSLSTEAFF. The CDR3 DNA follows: TGTGCCAGCAGTTTAAGTACTGAAGCTTTCTTT.

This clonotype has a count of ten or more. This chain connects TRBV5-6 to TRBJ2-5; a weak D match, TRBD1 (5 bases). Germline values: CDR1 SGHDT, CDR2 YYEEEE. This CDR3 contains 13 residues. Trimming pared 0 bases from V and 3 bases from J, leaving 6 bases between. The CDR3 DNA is TGTGCCAGCAGCTTGGGCAGGGAAGAGACCCAGTACTTC. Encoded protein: CASSLGREETQYF.

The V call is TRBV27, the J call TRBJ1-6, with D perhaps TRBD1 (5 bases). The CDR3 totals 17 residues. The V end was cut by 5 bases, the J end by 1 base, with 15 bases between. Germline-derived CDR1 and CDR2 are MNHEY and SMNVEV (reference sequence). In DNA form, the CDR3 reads TGTGCCAGCAGTCCGAATCGCAGGGAATCCTATAATTCACCCCTCCACTTT. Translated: CASSPNRRESYNSPLHF.

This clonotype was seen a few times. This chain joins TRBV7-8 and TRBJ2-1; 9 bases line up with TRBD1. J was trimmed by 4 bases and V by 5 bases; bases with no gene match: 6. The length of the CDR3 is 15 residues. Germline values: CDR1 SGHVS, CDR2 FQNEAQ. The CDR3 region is CASSITGTGYNEQFF. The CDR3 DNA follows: TGTGCCAGCAGCATAACCGGGACAGGGTACAATGAGCAGTTCTTC.

In DNA, the CDR3 is TGCAGTTCCAGGACGCCCTTTGGGGAGCAGTTCTTC. This gives the protein CSSRTPFGEQFF. The chain has TRBV20-1 and TRBJ2-1; D not resolved. The CDR3 runs to 12 residues. Between the trimmed V and J ends, which lost 8 bases and 10 bases, there was a span of 18 bases. Looked up from germline, CDR1 is DFQATT and CDR2 is SNEGSKA (reference sequence).

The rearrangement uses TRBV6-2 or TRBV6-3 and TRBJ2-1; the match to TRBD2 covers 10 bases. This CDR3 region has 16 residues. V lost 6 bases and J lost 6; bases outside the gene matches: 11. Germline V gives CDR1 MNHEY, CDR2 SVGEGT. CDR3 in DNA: TGTGCCAGCAGACGAGTCCTAGCGGGGGCGATCAATGAGCAGTTCTTC. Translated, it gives CASRRVLAGAINEQFF.

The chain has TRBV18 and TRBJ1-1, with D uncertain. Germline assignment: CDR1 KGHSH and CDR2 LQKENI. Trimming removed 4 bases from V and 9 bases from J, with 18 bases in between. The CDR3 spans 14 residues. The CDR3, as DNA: TGTGCCAGCTCACGTGCTCTTGGTGAGAACCAAGCTTTCTTT. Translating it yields CASSRALGENQAFF.

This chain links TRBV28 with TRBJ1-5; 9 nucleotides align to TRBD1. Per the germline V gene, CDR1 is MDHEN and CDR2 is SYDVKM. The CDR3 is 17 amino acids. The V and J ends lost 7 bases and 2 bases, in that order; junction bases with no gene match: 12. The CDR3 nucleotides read TGTGCCAGCACTTTCCCCGGGACAGGGTTTGGCAATCAGCCCCAGCATTTT. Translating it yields CASTFPGTGFGNQPQHF. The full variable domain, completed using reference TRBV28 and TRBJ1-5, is DVKVTQSSRYLVKRTGEKVFLECVQDMDHENMFWYRQDPGLGLRLIYFSYDVKMKEKGDIPEGYSVSREKKERFSLILESASTNQTSMYLCASTFPGTGFGNQPQHFGDGTRLSIL.

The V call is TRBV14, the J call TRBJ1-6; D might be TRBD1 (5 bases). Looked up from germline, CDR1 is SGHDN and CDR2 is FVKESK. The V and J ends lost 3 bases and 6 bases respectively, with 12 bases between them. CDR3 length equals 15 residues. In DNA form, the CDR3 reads TGTGCCAGCAGCCAGACCCCAGGGTCTAATTCACCCCTCCACTTT. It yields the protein CASSQTPGSNSPLHF.

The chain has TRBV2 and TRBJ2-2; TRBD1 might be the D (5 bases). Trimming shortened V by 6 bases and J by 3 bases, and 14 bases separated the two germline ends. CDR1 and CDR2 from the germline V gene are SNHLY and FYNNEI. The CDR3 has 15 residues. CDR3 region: CASRDIARDTGELFF. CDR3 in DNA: TGTGCCAGCAGGGACATAGCTCGTGACACCGGGGAGCTGTTTTTT.

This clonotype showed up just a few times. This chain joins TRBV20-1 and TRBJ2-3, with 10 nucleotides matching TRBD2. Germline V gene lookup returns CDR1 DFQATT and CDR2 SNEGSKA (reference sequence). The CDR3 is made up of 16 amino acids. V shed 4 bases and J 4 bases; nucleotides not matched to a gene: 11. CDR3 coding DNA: TGCAGTGCTATGAATTCAGCGGGGGGGCCCCCAGATACGCAGTATTTT. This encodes CSAMNSAGGPPDTQYF.